A single sample is the source of the 9 T cell receptor beta chains below, sequenced in a study of lymphopenia after photon versus proton radiotherapy. Data came from immunoSEQ multiplex PCR; TCRdb stores just in-frame clones and leaves some out. The sample holds 20,000 to 25,000 clones; less than 85% are singletons and the top ten take approximately 18%. The sample was peripheral blood, taken from a patient treated with photon-based radiotherapy. These receptors all come from a man between 60 and 75 years old with pancreatic cancer.

The chain links TRBV30 to TRBJ1-1; D unclear. Deletions cut 3 bases from V and 7 bases from J, with 12 bases between. There are 12 residues in the CDR3. Germline CDR1 reads GTSNPN; CDR2 reads SVGIG (reference sequence). The CDR3 region is CAWRVRQSEAFF. CDR3 sequence (DNA): TGTGCCTGGAGGGTCCGGCAGAGTGAAGCTTTCTTT.

In this sample, this clone turned up once. This chain connects TRBV25-1 to TRBJ1-3; TRBD1 matches at 7 bases. V was pared by 3 bases and J by 0 bases, with 5 bases of the junction left unmatched. The CDR3 has 16 amino acids. Looked up from germline, CDR1 is MGHDK and CDR2 is SYGVNS. The chain's CDR3 is CASSDATGASGNTIYF. The CDR3 coding sequence is TGTGCCAGCAGTGATGCCACAGGGGCCTCTGGAAACACCATATATTTT.

This clone has just one count. V is TRBV11-2 and J is TRBJ2-5; 9 bases are a match to TRBD2. Per germline, CDR1 SGHAT and CDR2 FQNNGV. Germline trimming cut 6 bases from V and 5 bases from J; bases unmatched to any gene: 10. This CDR3 has 15 residues. The CDR3 DNA reads as TGTGCCAGCAGTTCCGCCGCGGGGGGGCGGGAGACCCAGTACTTC. Amino acid sequence: CASSSAAGGRETQYF.

This clone has more than one count but fewer than ten. The rearrangement links TRBV10-3 to TRBJ2-5, with D maybe TRBD1 (6 bases). Germline V lookup: CDR1 ENHRY, CDR2 SYGVKD. The CDR3 extends over 17 amino acids. Trimming removed 6 bases at V and 3 bases at J, with 23 bases between. The CDR3 sequence: CAISRREGGRKKETQYF. CDR3 nucleotide sequence: TGTGCCATCAGCCGACGGGAAGGGGGTAGAAAAAAAGAGACCCAGTACTTC.

V usage is TRBV18 and J usage is TRBJ1-2; D remains unclear. The CDR3 runs to 13 residues. CDR1 is KGHSH and CDR2 is LQKENI in the germline V gene. The V end lost 2 bases, the J end lost 0 bases, and 4 bases lay between the germline ends. The CDR3 DNA reads TGTGCCAGCTCACCAGGTTCTAACTATGGCTACACCTTC. Its protein product is CASSPGSNYGYTF.

The chain combines TRBV5-1 with TRBJ1-1; 9 bases are shared with TRBD1. CDR3 size: 13 residues. CDR1 SGHRS and CDR2 YFSETQ come from the germline V gene. The V segment lost 2 bases and the J segment 5 bases; nucleotides outside the gene matches: 1. The CDR3 nucleotides are TGCGCCAGCAGCTTCGGACAGGGGACTGAAGCTTTCTTT. Its translation: CASSFGQGTEAFF. The full variable domain, completed using reference TRBV5-1 and TRBJ1-1, is KAGVTQTPRYLIKTRGQQVTLSCSPISGHRSVSWYQQTPGQGLQFLFEYFSETQRNKGNFPGRFSGRQFSNSRSEMNVSTLELGDSALYLCASSFGQGTEAFFGQGTRLTVV.

The rearrangement uses TRBV30 and TRBJ2-7, with D perhaps matching TRBD2 (5 bases). CDR1 and CDR2 (germline): GTSNPN, SVGIG (reference sequence). This CDR3 comprises 14 residues. The V and J ends lost 0 bases and 4 bases respectively, with 13 bases between them. DNA of the CDR3: TGTGCCTGGAGTGTAACCCGTAGGAGGTACGAGCAGTACTTC. Translating gives CAWSVTRRRYEQYF.

The genes are TRBV7-2 and TRBJ1-5; 11 bases align to TRBD1. With 7 bases clipped from V and 6 bases from J, the junction kept 8 bases outside the gene matches. This CDR3 has 15 amino acids. Germline CDR1 is SGHTA and CDR2 is FQGNSA. The CDR3 nucleotides read TGTGCCAGCAAACGGACAGGGGGCTCACTTCAGCCCCAGCATTTT. Its translation is CASKRTGGSLQPQHF.

V gene TRBV5-4 combines with J gene TRBJ1-6; 7 bases agree with TRBD1. CDR3 size: 14 residues. Trimming took 7 bases from V and 6 from J; bases not matched to a gene: 7. The germline V gene encodes CDR1 SGHNT and CDR2 YYREEE (reference sequence). For the CDR3, the DNA is TGTGCCAGCCGATGGGACAGTGTTAATTCACCCCTCCACTTT. This translates into CASRWDSVNSPLHF.